Listed below are T cell receptor beta chains from one sample, sequenced in a study of beta chain features in type 1 diabetes. Some clones are missing from TCRdb's copy, which holds only in-frame ones; the method was immunoSEQ multiplex PCR. The sample contains hundreds of thousands of clones, about 14% of which appear only once. Material: naive CD4+ T cells from blood. The receptors were gathered from a man between 18 and 29 years old with type 1 diabetes. Each CDR3 is given with its conserved first and last residue. A D gene is named only where the DNA matches it firmly. Only some rows state a clone size, as once, few, many or a class for expanded clones.

CDR3	DNA	J	D	V	length	size
CASSAGQLYGYTF	TGTGCCAGCAGTGCGGGACAGCTTTATGGCTACACCTTC	TRBJ1-2	TRBD1	TRBV6-5	13	NA
CASSGTDNTGELFF	TGTGCCAGCAGCGGGACAGATAACACCGGGGAGCTGTTTTTT	TRBJ2-2	NA	TRBV9	14	few
CAISESVGTDTQYF	TGTGCCATCAGTGAGTCGGTAGGCACAGATACGCAGTATTTT	TRBJ2-3	NA	TRBV10-3	14	few
CASSPLTRGHEQYF	TGTGCCAGCAGTCCCCTGACACGGGGCCACGAGCAGTACTTC	TRBJ2-7	NA	TRBV28	14	NA
CASSLGMASGFYEQYF	TGTGCCAGCAGCTTAGGTATGGCCAGCGGGTTCTACGAGCAGTACTTC	TRBJ2-7	NA	TRBV7-6	16	few
CASRGLAGGAQYF	TGTGCCAGCAGGGGACTAGCGGGAGGTGCCCAGTACTTC	TRBJ2-5	TRBD2	TRBV6-1	13	few
CASRRGREAEAFF	TGTGCCAGCAGGAGGGGGAGGGAAGCTGAAGCTTTCTTT	TRBJ1-1	NA	TRBV25-1	13	NA
CASSRTAGIRGSPLHF	TGTGCCAGCAGTCGGACAGCCGGGATTCGGGGTTCACCCCTCCACTTT	TRBJ1-6	NA	TRBV6-6	16	few
CASSLGLVGTGELFF	TGCGCCAGCAGCTTGGGACTAGTAGGCACCGGGGAGCTGTTTTTT	TRBJ2-2	NA	TRBV5-1	15	few
CASSLDRTGVNPEAFF	TGCGCCAGCAGCTTGGATCGAACAGGGGTCAACCCTGAAGCTTTCTTT	TRBJ1-1	TRBD1	TRBV5-1	16	NA
CASSLGQGGYEQYF	TGCGCCAGCAGCCTTGGACAGGGTGGGTACGAGCAGTACTTC	TRBJ2-7	TRBD1	TRBV5-1	14	few
CASSWSSGSYEQYF	TGTGCCAGCAGCTGGTCGTCCGGATCCTACGAGCAGTACTTC	TRBJ2-7	NA	TRBV28	14	few
CAWWSRGSGELFF	TGTGCCTGGTGGTCCAGGGGTTCCGGGGAGCTGTTTTTT	TRBJ2-2	NA	TRBV30	13	NA
CASVGVRGLSEQYF	TGTGCCAGCGTGGGTGTACGAGGACTTTCCGAGCAGTACTTC	TRBJ2-7	NA	TRBV6-6	14	few
CASSGGFFAYEQYF	TGCGCCAGCAGCGGAGGGTTCTTCGCCTACGAGCAGTACTTC	TRBJ2-7	NA	TRBV5-1	14	NA
CASSISWQETQYF	TGTGCCAGTTCAATCAGTTGGCAAGAGACCCAGTACTTC	TRBJ2-5	NA	TRBV2	13	few
CAWGLGGGNEKLFF	TGTGCCTGGGGGTTGGGAGGGGGTAATGAAAAACTGTTTTTT	TRBJ1-4	NA	TRBV30	14	few
CASSPNGGYEQYF	TGTGCCAGCAGCCCAAATGGAGGCTACGAGCAGTACTTC	TRBJ2-7	NA	TRBV7-2	13	NA
CASRFVVNTEAFF	TGTGCCAGCCGCTTTGTGGTGAACACTGAAGCTTTCTTT	TRBJ1-1	NA	TRBV2	13	NA
CASSDPTGPFSYNEQFF	TGTGCCAGCAGCGACCCGACAGGCCCTTTTTCCTACAATGAGCAGTTCTTC	TRBJ2-1	NA	TRBV13	17	NA
CASSQEFARGTEAFF	TGTGCCAGCAGCCAAGAGTTCGCTCGTGGGACTGAAGCTTTCTTT	TRBJ1-1	NA	TRBV4-2	15	few
CASSLGTSGYYEQYF	TGTGCCAGCAGCTTAGGGACTAGCGGTTATTACGAGCAGTACTTC	TRBJ2-7	TRBD2	TRBV7-2	15	NA
CASSFGGSSNEQFF	TGTGCTAGCAGCTTCGGCGGGAGCAGCAATGAGCAGTTCTTC	TRBJ2-1	TRBD2	TRBV7-7	14	few
CSVQGLAALGIETQYF	TGCAGCGTCCAGGGACTAGCGGCATTGGGTATCGAGACCCAGTACTTC	TRBJ2-5	TRBD2	TRBV29-1	16	NA
CAWSTGQGGKSEKLFF	TGTGCCTGGAGTACCGGACAGGGGGGGAAGAGTGAAAAACTGTTTTTT	TRBJ1-4	TRBD1	TRBV30	16	NA
CASSLDRGREQYF	TGTGCCAGCAGCTTAGACAGGGGGCGCGAGCAGTACTTC	TRBJ2-7	TRBD1	TRBV7-7	13	once
CASSLGSVDTEAFF	TGTGCCAGCAGCTTAGGTTCGGTGGACACTGAAGCTTTCTTT	TRBJ1-1	NA	TRBV7-2	14	few
CASSQPLGEQYF	TGCGCCAGCAGCCAACCCCTAGGGGAGCAGTACTTC	TRBJ2-7	NA	TRBV4-1	12	few
CASSLVGTDHEKLFF	TGTGCCAGCAGCTTAGTCGGGACGGACCATGAAAAACTGTTTTTT	TRBJ1-4	NA	TRBV7-2	15	few
CASSPETPGHEQYF	TGCGCCAGCAGCCCGGAAACTCCCGGCCACGAGCAGTACTTC	TRBJ2-7	NA	TRBV5-1	14	NA
CATSEKLFF	TGTGCCACGAGTGAAAAACTGTTTTTT	TRBJ1-4	NA	TRBV10-3	9	few
CASSPYVSTDTQYF	TGTGCCAGCAGTCCCTACGTCAGCACAGATACGCAGTATTTT	TRBJ2-3	NA	TRBV2	14	NA
CASSGGAGASYEQYF	TGTGCCAGCAGCGGTGGAGCGGGGGCCTCCTACGAGCAGTACTTC	TRBJ2-7	TRBD2	TRBV28	15	NA
CAWSASGQPQHF	TGTGCCTGGAGTGCATCGGGGCAGCCCCAGCATTTT	TRBJ1-5	NA	TRBV30	12	NA
CASSFNPGDGYTF	TGTGCCAGCAGCTTCAACCCAGGGGATGGCTACACCTTC	TRBJ1-2	NA	TRBV7-2	13	NA
CASSLGNQPQHF	TGTGCCAGCAGTTTGGGGAATCAGCCCCAGCATTTT	TRBJ1-5	NA	TRBV7-2	12	NA
CASSPRWVHEQYF	TGTGCCAGCAGCCCGAGGTGGGTCCACGAGCAGTACTTC	TRBJ2-7	NA	TRBV14	13	NA
CASSLQGQPQHF	TGTGCCAGCAGCTTGCAGGGTCAGCCCCAGCATTTT	TRBJ1-5	NA	TRBV5-4	12	few
CAWGTSYNEQFF	TGTGCCTGGGGAACCTCCTACAATGAGCAGTTCTTC	TRBJ2-1	NA	TRBV30	12	few
CASSFLLDRNEQFF	TGTGCCAGCAGCTTCCTACTAGACCGGAATGAGCAGTTCTTC	TRBJ2-1	NA	TRBV11-1	14	few
CASSLRGGGGTDTQYF	TGCGCCAGCAGTCTCAGGGGCGGAGGTGGCACAGATACGCAGTATTTT	TRBJ2-3	NA	TRBV5-1	16	NA
CASSYQWGYTF	TGTGCCAGCAGTTATCAATGGGGCTACACCTTC	TRBJ1-2	NA	TRBV6-1	11	once
CSVAPNTGELFF	TGCAGCGTTGCCCCGAACACCGGGGAGCTGTTTTTT	TRBJ2-2	NA	TRBV29-1	12	NA
CASSYSDRGVVEQYF	TGTGCCAGCAGTTACTCTGACAGGGGGGTCGTCGAGCAGTACTTC	TRBJ2-7	TRBD1	TRBV6-5	15	few
CATKGRETQYF	TGTGCCACCAAGGGGCGAGAGACCCAGTACTTC	TRBJ2-5	NA	TRBV25-1	11	NA
CASSLGQAPETQYF	TGTGCCAGCAGTTTGGGGCAGGCCCCAGAGACCCAGTACTTC	TRBJ2-5	NA	TRBV28	14	NA
CASSLTPSNQPQHF	TGCGCCAGCAGCCTAACCCCCAGCAATCAGCCCCAGCATTTT	TRBJ1-5	NA	TRBV5-1	14	NA
CASSQGTYSPLHF	TGCGCCAGCAGCCAAGGAACGTATTCACCCCTCCACTTT	TRBJ1-6	NA	TRBV4-3	13	NA
CASSLAGTGYGYTF	TGTGCCAGCAGCTTAGCGGGGACAGGGTATGGCTACACCTTC	TRBJ1-2	TRBD1	TRBV7-8	14	few
CASSVRADQPQHF	TGTGCCAGCAGCGTGCGGGCAGATCAGCCCCAGCATTTT	TRBJ1-5	NA	TRBV9	13	NA
CASSSITGPKGEQYF	TGTGCCAGCAGCTCGATTACAGGACCGAAGGGCGAGCAGTACTTC	TRBJ2-7	NA	TRBV11-2	15	NA
CASSSLGDEQFF	TGTGCCAGCAGCTCCCTTGGGGATGAGCAGTTCTTC	TRBJ2-1	NA	TRBV7-9	12	NA
CASSPLTGGSNTEAFF	TGTGCCAGCTCACCACTTACCGGAGGATCGAACACTGAAGCTTTCTTT	TRBJ1-1	NA	TRBV18	16	few
CASRPPSSTDTQYF	TGTGCCAGCAGACCTCCTTCTAGCACAGATACGCAGTATTTT	TRBJ2-3	NA	TRBV6-1	14	few
CASSIGTRRETQYF	TGTGCCAGTAGTATCGGGACTAGAAGAGAGACCCAGTACTTC	TRBJ2-5	TRBD2	TRBV19	14	NA
CASAPTGAITEAFF	TGTGCTAGTGCCCCTACAGGGGCGATCACTGAAGCTTTCTTT	TRBJ1-1	TRBD1	TRBV12-5	14	NA